These T cell receptor beta chains were read from a single sample in a study of vaccination and CD4 T cells after COVID-19. TCRdb ran MiXCR on the PCR reads and lists one entry per CDR3 protein. Of about 9,000 distinct CDR3 sequences listed, 23% were seen once; the top ten hold 20% to 25%. The antigens these receptors bind are not known. Sequences were obtained from cultured CD4+ T cells from blood. Every receptor here comes from a human donor with COVID-19. Both conserved end residues are part of each CDR3. Size is stated for part of the rows, as once, few or many counts, or as a class when the clone is expanded.

length,V,J,size,CDR3
16,TRBV2,TRBJ2-7,few,CASRFGRGNGGYEQYF
15,TRBV18,TRBJ1-2,few,CASSLQGQVPGGYTF
13,TRBV20-1,TRBJ2-7,few,CSAAGTNSYEQYF
14,TRBV6-1,TRBJ1-1,NA,CASRRRGVATEAFF
14,TRBV7-2,TRBJ2-7,NA,CASRLFGGGVEQYF
14,TRBV29-1,TRBJ2-3,NA,CSAPTGASTDTQYF
15,TRBV5-5,TRBJ2-2,few,CASSWTGLNTGELFF
14,TRBV20-1,TRBJ2-3,NA,CSVGLPGKLDTQYF
16,TRBV7-6,TRBJ2-2,few,CASSSYSGTGTGELFF
15,TRBV4-2,TRBJ1-2,medium-sized,CASSPQRGGVDGYTF
15,TRBV19,TRBJ1-1,NA,CASSPSTGGHRGAFF
16,TRBV4-2,TRBJ1-5,few,CASRQSLDRDNQPQHF
14,TRBV12-3/TRBV12-4,TRBJ2-5,few,CASSRDWSQETQYF
14,TRBV27,TRBJ1-2,medium-sized,CASSPRGETYGYTF
16,TRBV12-3/TRBV12-4,TRBJ1-1,medium-sized,CASSPGQGSIDLMAFF
14,TRBV11-2,TRBJ2-2,few,CASSQQGMTGELFF
15,TRBV2,TRBJ2-2,few,CASRESFANTGELFF
14,TRBV12-3/TRBV12-4,TRBJ2-5,few,CASSVVTHQETQYF
14,TRBV29-1,TRBJ1-1,NA,CSVERAVTGLVAFF
11,TRBV5-6,TRBJ2-4,NA,CASSLANIQYF
17,TRBV10-1,TRBJ2-3,NA,CASSEGTSGGRTDTQYF
15,TRBV7-9,TRBJ2-7,NA,CASSSSHTTSYEQYF
16,TRBV12-3/TRBV12-4,TRBJ2-7,NA,CASSLSYRRLSYEQYF
16,TRBV11-3,TRBJ2-3,NA,CASTLGQGRSTDTQYF
13,TRBV12-3/TRBV12-4,TRBJ2-5,NA,CASSLGRKETQYF
17,TRBV4-3,TRBJ2-3,few,CASSQENTGGHTDTQYF
16,TRBV4-2,TRBJ2-5,NA,CASSQELAGESETQYF
14,TRBV20-1,TRBJ2-7,NA,CSAALVRSSYEQYF
15,TRBV20-1,TRBJ2-3,few,CSASASDRTTDTQYF
15,TRBV28,TRBJ2-7,NA,CASSFSGGPPYEQYF
15,TRBV10-3,TRBJ2-7,few,CAISEVTGNPYEQYF
14,TRBV10-1,TRBJ2-7,few,CASSESLGSYEQYF
15,TRBV7-8,TRBJ2-3,NA,CASSLSGGFTDTQYF
13,TRBV12-3/TRBV12-4,TRBJ2-7,NA,CASSPRLDYEQYF
15,TRBV6-4,TRBJ1-6,NA,CASSVVRGAGSPLHF
14,TRBV5-4,TRBJ1-1,few,CASSVAGGSTEAFF
12,TRBV2,TRBJ2-7,NA,CASSAYGVEQYF
14,TRBV20-1,TRBJ2-3,NA,CSARSPTGVDTQYF
16,TRBV4-1,TRBJ2-7,NA,CASSQEWTKLSYEQYF
14,TRBV29-1,TRBJ1-1,few,CSAQRGLGNTEAFF
14,TRBV6-1,TRBJ1-5,few,CASSQGQNNQPQHF
16,TRBV7-8,TRBJ2-3,few,CASSPPLREGTDTQYF
14,TRBV6-2/TRBV6-3,TRBJ2-2,few,CASGLVRLSGELFF
15,TRBV20-1,TRBJ2-5,NA,CSASRDRGRGETQYF
15,TRBV7-3,TRBJ2-2,few,CASSFSSVATGELFF
15,TRBV18,TRBJ1-2,few,CASSTSEGIMSGYTF
12,TRBV6-1,TRBJ2-3,medium-sized,CASNGPPDTQYF
14,TRBV11-2,TRBJ1-5,NA,CASSPSYSNQPQHF
13,TRBV20-1,TRBJ2-7,NA,CSAGGQGMGEQYF
18,TRBV4-2,TRBJ2-3,NA,CASSQEVMGGRFTDTQYF